This is a list of T cell receptor beta chains from one sample in a study of radiotherapy plus CTLA-4 blockade in lung cancer. The method was immunoSEQ multiplex PCR; TCRdb's version includes in-frame clones alone and lacks a portion of them. The sample holds some 49,000 clones, approximately 85% seen once. The specimen was peripheral blood, collected from a patient treated with radiotherapy plus ipilimumab. These receptors all come from a human donor with non-small cell lung cancer whose response to radiotherapy plus ipilimumab could not be evaluated. CDR3s include the opening cysteine and the closing phenylalanine or tryptophan. A D gene is named only where the DNA matches it firmly. The listing skips clone size in some rows; elsewhere it reads once, few, many or a size class.

TRBJ1-4,-,TRBV9,-,CASSVIGAAGEKLFF,TGTGCCAGCAGCGTAATTGGGGCAGCAGGGGAAAAACTGTTTTTT
TRBJ1-1,TRBD1,TRBV12-5,-,CASGDIKPGQGMRGNTEAFF,TGTGCTAGTGGTGACATAAAACCGGGACAGGGTATGCGTGGGAACACTGAAGCTTTCTTT
TRBJ1-2,-,TRBV19,-,CASRRGGQGSSSGYTF,TGTGCCAGTAGGAGGGGGGGGCAGGGAAGTTCGTCTGGCTACACCTTC
TRBJ2-7,TRBD2,TRBV28,-,CASTPGLALNEQYF,TGTGCCAGCACCCCGGGACTAGCCCTGAACGAGCAGTACTTC
TRBJ1-2,-,TRBV11-3,-,CASSSKPDYGYTF,TGTGCCAGCAGCTCTAAACCCGACTATGGCTACACCTTC
TRBJ2-5,TRBD2,TRBV18,-,CASSPLGLPQETQYF,TGTGCCAGCTCACCACTGGGACTACCCCAAGAGACCCAGTACTTC
TRBJ2-5,TRBD2,TRBV28,-,CASSPSKRGVKTQYF,TGTGCCAGCAGTCCGTCCAAGCGGGGGGTGAAGACCCAGTACTTC
TRBJ1-1,-,TRBV4-1,-,CASSLSGGRYTEAFF,TGCGCCAGCAGCCTCTCGGGGGGCCGATACACTGAAGCTTTCTTT
TRBJ1-2,TRBD1,TRBV5-6,-,CASSRDRGVSGYTF,TGTGCCAGCAGCCGGGACAGGGGTGTGAGTGGCTACACCTTC
TRBJ2-7,TRBD2,TRBV27,once,CASSPSSGRREQYF,TGTGCCAGCAGTCCGTCTAGCGGGAGACGTGAGCAGTACTTC
TRBJ2-3,TRBD2,TRBV5-1,-,CASSLELAGATDTQYF,TGCGCCAGCAGCTTGGAACTAGCGGGAGCCACAGATACGCAGTATTTT
TRBJ2-4,-,TRBV18,-,CASSPTDSRLAKNIQYF,TGTGCCAGCTCACCAACGGACTCCCGGTTAGCCAAAAACATTCAGTACTTC
TRBJ1-3,TRBD1,TRBV4-1,-,CASSRDRGWTGNTIYF,TGCGCCAGCAGCCGGGACAGGGGATGGACTGGAAACACCATATATTTT
TRBJ1-2,-,TRBV14,-,CASSIDGEQGYTF,TGTGCCAGCAGCATAGACGGGGAACAAGGCTACACCTTC
TRBJ2-4,-,TRBV28,-,CASSANPSNSGYTLAKNIQYF,TGTGCCAGCAGCGCCAACCCCTCTAATAGCGGTTACACTTTAGCCAAAAACATTCAGTACTTC
TRBJ2-3,-,TRBV4-2,-,CASRDTGRGGWADTQYF,TGTGCCAGCAGGGATACAGGGAGGGGTGGGTGGGCAGATACGCAGTATTTT
TRBJ2-5,-,TRBV6-6,-,CASSSISGETQYF,TGTGCCAGCAGTTCGATATCGGGAGAGACCCAGTACTTC
TRBJ1-3,-,TRBV19,-,CASSIPGIIGNTIYF,TGTGCCAGTAGCATTCCGGGAATAATCGGAAACACCATATATTTT
TRBJ2-7,TRBD2,TRBV27,once,CASSGLAGTHQYF,TGTGCCAGCAGTGGACTAGCGGGCACCCATCAGTACTTC
TRBJ1-1,-,TRBV19,-,CASSTWANTEAFF,TGTGCCAGTAGTACGTGGGCGAACACTGAAGCTTTCTTT
TRBJ2-5,-,TRBV7-6,-,CASSSVKETQYF,TGTGCCAGCAGCTCAGTGAAAGAGACCCAGTACTTC
TRBJ2-7,TRBD2,TRBV9,-,CASSVKLLAGPEQYF,TGTGCCAGCAGCGTAAAATTACTAGCGGGCCCCGAGCAGTACTTC
TRBJ2-1,-,TRBV11-2,-,CASSSSVLNEQFF,TGTGCCAGCAGCTCTTCGGTTCTCAATGAGCAGTTCTTC
TRBJ1-2,TRBD1,TRBV29-1,-,CSVVPTGGIGYTF,TGCAGCGTTGTTCCGACAGGGGGTATCGGCTACACCTTC
TRBJ1-5,TRBD1,TRBV9,few,CASSDAGGFQPQHF,TGTGCCAGCAGTGACGCAGGGGGGTTTCAGCCCCAGCATTTT